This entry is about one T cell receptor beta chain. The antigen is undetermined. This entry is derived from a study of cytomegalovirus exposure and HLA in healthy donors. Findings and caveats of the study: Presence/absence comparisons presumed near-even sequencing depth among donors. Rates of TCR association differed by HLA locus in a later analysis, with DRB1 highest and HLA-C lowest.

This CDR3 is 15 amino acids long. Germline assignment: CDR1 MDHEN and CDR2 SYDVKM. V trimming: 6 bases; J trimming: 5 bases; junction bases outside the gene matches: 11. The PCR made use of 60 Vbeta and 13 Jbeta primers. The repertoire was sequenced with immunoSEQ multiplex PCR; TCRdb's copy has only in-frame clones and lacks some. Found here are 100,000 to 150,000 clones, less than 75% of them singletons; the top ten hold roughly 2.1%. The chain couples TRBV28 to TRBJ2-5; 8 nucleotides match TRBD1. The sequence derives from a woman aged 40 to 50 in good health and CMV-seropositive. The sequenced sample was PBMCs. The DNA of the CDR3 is TGTGCCAGCAGCCCAACAGGGGGTAGACGGGAGACCCAGTACTTC. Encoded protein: CASSPTGGRRETQYF.